Detailed here is one T cell receptor (beta chain). Its antigen target is currently unknown. No much larger clone exists at a distance of one base, and base qualities are not known. The QIAamp DNA FFPE kit was used to extract genomic DNA from formalin-fixed paraffin-embedded autopsy tissue. The data were taken from a study of T cell repertoires in MIS-A myocarditis (dated by TCRdb to 2021 to 2024). Amplification of TCRbeta CDR3 regions relied on the immunoSEQ bias-controlled multiplex PCR, followed by high-throughput sequencing. From the authors' description of their analysis: The immunoSEQ vendor pipeline collapsed and filtered CDR3 sequences to measure the abundance and frequency of each unique TCRbeta CDR3. Using a 90% global sequence identity threshold, CD-HIT clustered dominant CDR3 amino acid sequences together with SARS-CoV-2-specific ImmuneCODE TCRbeta sequences. Clones at frequencies from 0.1 to 1 were categorized as hyperexpanded, and clones at frequencies from 0.01 to 0.1 were categorized as large. The CDR3 amino acid sequences and the V and J gene assignments of the dominant clones were confirmed with MiXCR. The R stringdist package was used to calculate Levenshtein distances between the patient clonotypes and the ImmuneCODE hits. TCRdb provides this immuneACCESS table in a form limited to in-frame rearrangements. Some clones are lacking; in checked studies, under half of them reflect an unresolved V gene, and why the rest are absent is not known. V and J calls and clone size come straight from that table; D and trimming were deduced from the DNA. The sample data list some 10,000 clones, and about 89% of these were observed just once. Together, the top ten hold about 2% of the sample.

V is reduced by 0 bases and J by 1 base, leaving a spacing of 3 bases between them. The CDR3 spans 14 residues, from the cysteine through the phenylalanine. Only the CDR3 part of the read is kept: 42 bases, read in frame from the first base. The germline V gene supplies CDR1 MNHNS and CDR2 SASEGT. The chain was built from TRBV6-1 and TRBJ2-2; the D gene is unclear. This sequence originates from a man between 18 and 29 years old with fulminant myocarditis from multisystem inflammatory syndrome in adults (MIS-A) after COVID-19. Sequenced sample: thoracic lymph node tissue obtained at autopsy. The nucleotide sequence reads TGTGCCAGCAGTGAAGCAAGGAACACCGGGGAGCTGTTTTTT. Its coded protein is CASSEARNTGELFF.